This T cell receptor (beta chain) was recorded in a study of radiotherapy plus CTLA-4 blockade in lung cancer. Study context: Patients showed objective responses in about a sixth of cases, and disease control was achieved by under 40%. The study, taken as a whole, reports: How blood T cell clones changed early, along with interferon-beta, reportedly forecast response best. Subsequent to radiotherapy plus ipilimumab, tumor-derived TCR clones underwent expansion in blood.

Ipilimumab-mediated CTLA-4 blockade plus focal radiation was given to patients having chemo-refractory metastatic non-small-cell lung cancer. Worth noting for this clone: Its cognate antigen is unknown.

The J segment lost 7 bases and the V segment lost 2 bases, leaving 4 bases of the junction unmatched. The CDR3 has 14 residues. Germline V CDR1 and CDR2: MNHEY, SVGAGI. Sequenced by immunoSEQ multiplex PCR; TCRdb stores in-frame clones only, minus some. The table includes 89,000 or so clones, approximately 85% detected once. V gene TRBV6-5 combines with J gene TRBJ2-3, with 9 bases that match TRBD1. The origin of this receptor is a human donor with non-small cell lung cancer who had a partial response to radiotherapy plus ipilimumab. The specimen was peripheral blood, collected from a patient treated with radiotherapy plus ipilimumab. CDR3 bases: TGTGCCAGCAGTTACACGGACAGGGGAAATACGCAGTATTTT. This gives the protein CASSYTDRGNTQYF.